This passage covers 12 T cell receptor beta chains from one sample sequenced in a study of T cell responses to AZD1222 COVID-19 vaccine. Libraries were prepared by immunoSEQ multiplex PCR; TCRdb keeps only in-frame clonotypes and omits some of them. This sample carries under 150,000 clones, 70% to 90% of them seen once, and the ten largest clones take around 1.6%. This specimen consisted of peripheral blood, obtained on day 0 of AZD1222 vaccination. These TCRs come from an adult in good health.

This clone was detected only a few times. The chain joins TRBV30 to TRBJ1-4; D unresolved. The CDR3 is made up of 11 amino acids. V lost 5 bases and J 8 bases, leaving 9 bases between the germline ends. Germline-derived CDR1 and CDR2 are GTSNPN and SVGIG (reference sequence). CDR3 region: CAWGTREKLFF. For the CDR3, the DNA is TGTGCCTGGGGTACAAGGGAAAAACTGTTTTTT.

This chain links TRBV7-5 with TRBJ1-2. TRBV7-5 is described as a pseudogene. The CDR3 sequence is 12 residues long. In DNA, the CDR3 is TGTGTCAGAAGCCCAACTTTAGATGGCTACACCTTC. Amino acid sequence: CVRSPTLDGYTF.

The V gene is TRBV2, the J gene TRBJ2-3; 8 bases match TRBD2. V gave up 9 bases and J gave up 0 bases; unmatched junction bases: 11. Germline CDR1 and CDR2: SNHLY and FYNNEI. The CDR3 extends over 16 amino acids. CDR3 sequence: CARTGTSGASTDTQYF. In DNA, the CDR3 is TGTGCCAGGACCGGGACTAGTGGGGCCAGCACAGATACGCAGTATTTT.

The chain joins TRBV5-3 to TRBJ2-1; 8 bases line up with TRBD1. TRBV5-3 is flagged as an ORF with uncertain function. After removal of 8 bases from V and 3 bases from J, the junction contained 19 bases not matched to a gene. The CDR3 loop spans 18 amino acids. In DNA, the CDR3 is TGTGCCAGCCAGAGGGTGGACAGGGTGGTAAGGGGCTACAATGAGCAGTTCTTC. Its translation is CASQRVDRVVRGYNEQFF.

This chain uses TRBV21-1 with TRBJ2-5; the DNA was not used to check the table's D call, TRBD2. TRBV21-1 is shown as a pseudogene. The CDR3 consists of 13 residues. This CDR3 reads CARVLGLQETQYF. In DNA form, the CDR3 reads TGTGCCCGCGTGTTGGGACTCCAAGAGACCCAGTACTTC.

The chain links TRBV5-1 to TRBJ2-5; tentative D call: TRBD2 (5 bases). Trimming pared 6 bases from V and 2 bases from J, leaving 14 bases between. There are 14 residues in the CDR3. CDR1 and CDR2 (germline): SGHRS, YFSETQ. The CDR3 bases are TGCGCCAGCATTTCGGGGAGTGGTCAAGAGACCCAGTACTTC. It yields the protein CASISGSGQETQYF.

The CDR3 spells CASRLSWGIVGTEAFF. The CDR3 nucleotides are TGTGCCAGCAGGCTTAGCTGGGGAATAGTAGGCACTGAAGCTTTCTTT. The rearrangement joins TRBV5-6 to TRBJ1-1; no definite D call. Per the germline V gene, CDR1 is SGHDT and CDR2 is YYEEEE. Trimming took off 5 bases at V and 4 bases at J, with 21 bases between the two ends. The CDR3 has 16 amino acids. Using reference TRBV5-6 and TRBJ1-1 for the parts outside the CDR3, the full variable domain is DAGVTQSPTHLIKTRGQQVTLRCSPKSGHDTVSWYQQALGQGPQFIFQYYEEEERQRGNFPDRFSGHQFPNYSSELNVNALLLGDSALYLCASRLSWGIVGTEAFFGQGTRLTVV.

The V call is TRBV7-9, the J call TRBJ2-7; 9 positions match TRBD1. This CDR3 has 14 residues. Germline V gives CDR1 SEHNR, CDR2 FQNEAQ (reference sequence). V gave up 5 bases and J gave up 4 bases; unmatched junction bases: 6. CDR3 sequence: CASSQAGTGYEQYF. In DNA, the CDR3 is TGTGCCAGCAGCCAAGCAGGGACAGGGTACGAGCAGTACTTC.

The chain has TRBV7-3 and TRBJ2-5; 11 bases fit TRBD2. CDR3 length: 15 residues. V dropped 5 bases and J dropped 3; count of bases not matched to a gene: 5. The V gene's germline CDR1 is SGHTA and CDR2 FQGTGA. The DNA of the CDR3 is TGTGCCAGCAGCAGAACTAGCGGGAGAGAAGAGACCCAGTACTTC. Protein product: CASSRTSGREETQYF.

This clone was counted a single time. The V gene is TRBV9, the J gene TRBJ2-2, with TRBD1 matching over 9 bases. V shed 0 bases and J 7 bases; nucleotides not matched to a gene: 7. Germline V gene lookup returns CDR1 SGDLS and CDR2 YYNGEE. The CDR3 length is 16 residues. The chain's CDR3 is CASSVVWETGGGELFF. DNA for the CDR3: TGTGCCAGCAGCGTAGTGTGGGAGACAGGGGGCGGGGAGCTGTTTTTT.

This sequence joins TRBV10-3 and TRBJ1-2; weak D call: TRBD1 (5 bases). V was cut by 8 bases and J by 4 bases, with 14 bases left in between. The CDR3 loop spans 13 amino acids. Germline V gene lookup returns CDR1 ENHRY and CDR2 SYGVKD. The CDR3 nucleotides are TGTGCCATCCACGGGGGGTCAGGCTATGGCTACACCTTC. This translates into CAIHGGSGYGYTF.

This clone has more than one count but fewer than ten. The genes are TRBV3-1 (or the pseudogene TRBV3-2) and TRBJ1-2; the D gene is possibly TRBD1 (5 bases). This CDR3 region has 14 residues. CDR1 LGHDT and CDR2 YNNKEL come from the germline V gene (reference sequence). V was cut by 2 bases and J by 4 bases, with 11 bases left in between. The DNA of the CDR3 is TGTGCCAGCAGCCAATCCCAGGGAGCCTATGGCTACACCTTC. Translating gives CASSQSQGAYGYTF.